Below, 10 T cell receptor beta chains from the same sample are listed, as sequenced in a study of identical twins listed by TCRdb under 2016. Library preparation used 5' RACE. The reads were generated on an Illumina HiSeq 2000. TCRdb ran its own pipeline on the public reads, namely fastp trimming at Q25 and MiXCR clone calling, and kept in-frame beta chains. Each record represents a unique CDR3 protein, reported with the most common genes and DNA among its rows. In this sample the table shows about 690,000 distinct CDR3 sequences, roughly 20% of which occur a single time. The ten most abundant clones make up about 4.5% of the sample. This sample also appeared in a second study, on T cells expressing NK-cell markers.

The sample comprised PBMCs. Source of these receptors: a woman between 18 and 30 years old in good health.

The V gene is TRBV5-5, the J gene TRBJ2-7, with 8 bases fitting TRBD2. J was trimmed by 2 bases and V by 1 base; bases with no gene match: 2. The CDR3 sequence is 14 residues long. Germline V gene lookup returns CDR1 SGHKS and CDR2 YYEKEE (reference sequence). In nucleotides, the CDR3 is TGTGCCAGCAGCTTGAGCGGGAGCACCTACGAGCAGTACTTC. Translation gives CASSLSGSTYEQYF.

Concerning this clonotype: This may arise from a read error, as a much more abundant clone is one base away. This chain joins TRBV2 and TRBJ2-3, with 13 bases lining up with TRBD2. The CDR3 has 17 residues. Germline assignment: CDR1 SNHLY and CDR2 FYNNEI. For the CDR3, the DNA is TGTACCAGCAGTCGAACTAGCGGGAGGGCCTTCGCAGATACGCAGTATTTT. As protein: CTSSRTSGRAFADTQYF.

The chain links TRBV12-3 or TRBV12-4 to TRBJ2-2; 8 nucleotides agree with TRBD1. The CDR3 spans 15 residues. V lost 6 bases, J lost 5 bases, and 8 bases stayed unmatched. Written as DNA, the CDR3 is TGTGCCAGCAGAACCGGGACAGGAGAAACCGGGGAGCTGTTTTTT. It is translated as CASRTGTGETGELFF.

In this sample, this clonotype turned up a few times. The chain has TRBV6-1 and TRBJ1-2; possible D gene TRBD1, 5 bases. From germline, CDR1 is MNHNS and CDR2 SASEGT. The V gene lost 7 bases and the J gene lost 1 base, with 13 bases spanning the gap. The CDR3 totals 14 residues. The CDR3 DNA reads as TGTGCCAGCACCTCCGGGACGTTTAACTATGGCTACACCTTC. It yields the protein CASTSGTFNYGYTF.

This clonotype was observed many times. The gene calls are TRBV12-3 or TRBV12-4 and TRBJ2-3; either TRBD1 or TRBD2 may fit D (6 bases each). CDR3 length: 15 amino acids. The V gene lost 4 bases and the J gene lost 6 bases, with 17 bases spanning the gap. The CDR3 loop reads CASSWTFLGGDTQYF. CDR3 DNA: TGTGCCAGCAGTTGGACCTTCCTAGGGGGGGATACGCAGTATTTT.

This clonotype came up a few times. The chain is built from TRBV5-1 and TRBJ2-1; TRBD2 matches at 12 bases. Germline CDR1 SGHRS, CDR2 YFSETQ. The CDR3 contains 14 residues. With 3 bases clipped from V and 10 bases from J, the junction kept 5 bases outside the gene matches. The CDR3 protein is CASSSSGLAGEQFF. CDR3 DNA: TGCGCCAGCAGCTCTTCTGGACTAGCGGGGGAGCAGTTCTTC.

In this sample, this clonotype turned up a few times. The chain recombines TRBV7-6 with TRBJ2-3; D is undetermined. Trimming pared 5 bases from V and 5 bases from J, leaving 14 bases between. This CDR3 has 14 amino acids. The germline V gene encodes CDR1 SGHVS and CDR2 FNYEAQ. The CDR3 here is CASSLLGHGDTQYF. CDR3 bases: TGTGCCAGCAGCCTCTTAGGGCATGGAGATACGCAGTATTTT.

This clonotype was counted only a few times. The V call is TRBV28, the J call TRBJ2-3; TRBD2 agrees at 8 bases. Germline CDR1 MDHEN, CDR2 SYDVKM. After removal of 11 bases from V and 4 bases from J, the junction contained 5 bases not matched to a gene. The CDR3 runs to 12 residues. The CDR3 reads CAHGRGADTQYF. DNA for the CDR3: TGTGCCCACGGGAGGGGGGCAGATACGCAGTATTTT.

CDR3 nucleotides: TGTGCCAGCAGCTTGGAGCCGGGACATATATACAATGAGCAGTTCTTC. Translating gives CASSLEPGHIYNEQFF. The genes are TRBV5-5 and TRBJ2-1, with D maybe TRBD1 (6 bases). The CDR3 is 16 amino acids. From germline, CDR1 is SGHKS and CDR2 YYEKEE (reference sequence). The V end was cut by 0 bases, the J end by 4 bases, with 14 bases between.

The chain uses TRBV5-6 and TRBJ1-2; D is uncertain. CDR1 SGHDT and CDR2 YYEEEE come from the germline V gene. This CDR3 comprises 14 residues. The V gene lost 1 base and the J gene lost 4 bases, with 11 bases spanning the gap. The CDR3 DNA reads TGTGCCAGCAGCTTGCCTCCGGGAGGCTATGGCTACACCTTC. As protein: CASSLPPGGYGYTF.